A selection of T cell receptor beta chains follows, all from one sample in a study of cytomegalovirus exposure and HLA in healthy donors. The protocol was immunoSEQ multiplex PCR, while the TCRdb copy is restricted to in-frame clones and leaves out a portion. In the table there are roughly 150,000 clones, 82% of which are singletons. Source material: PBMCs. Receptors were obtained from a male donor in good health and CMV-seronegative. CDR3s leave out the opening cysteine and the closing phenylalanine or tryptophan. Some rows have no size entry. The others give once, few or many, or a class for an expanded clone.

ASSQDLSGGPRYNEQF,NA,TRBV4-1,TRBJ2-1
ASSYSTGTGDEKLF,once,TRBV6-5,TRBJ1-4
ASSILFGIGDRGRNEQY,NA,TRBV19,TRBJ2-7
ASREGSGSDYNEQF,NA,TRBV28,TRBJ2-1
ASSPGSTVRDENEKLF,NA,TRBV5-1,TRBJ1-4
ASSQGGREETQY,NA,TRBV4-3,TRBJ2-5
ASSPLGQPQH,NA,TRBV6-5,TRBJ1-5
SVAPRRAF,NA,TRBV29-1,TRBJ1-1
ASSYAPVGSGPDTQY,once,TRBV7-3,TRBJ2-3
ASSGIAGGSTDTQY,NA,TRBV2,TRBJ2-3
ASSKGGDTIY,NA,TRBV5-4,TRBJ1-3
AGTGMNTEAF,NA,TRBV13,TRBJ1-1
ASSLAGTGPLRAGNTIY,few,TRBV5-8,TRBJ1-3
ASRGINWTSADIQY,once,TRBV27,TRBJ2-4
ASSQNRAMNTEAF,NA,TRBV4-1,TRBJ1-1
ASIPRTGGHNYGYT,NA,TRBV2,TRBJ1-2
ASSFDRGHEKLF,NA,TRBV7-8,TRBJ1-4
ASSQVFQGGEAPYNEQF,NA,TRBV4-1,TRBJ2-1
ASSQDVGGGRTEAF,NA,TRBV4-2,TRBJ1-1
SVITGEGGYT,NA,TRBV29-1,TRBJ1-2
ASREVKETQY,NA,TRBV28,TRBJ2-5
ASSPTGQTKTNGYT,NA,TRBV18,TRBJ1-2
ASSLGGKGAYNEQF,NA,TRBV11-3,TRBJ2-1
ASSFKGLRNNEQY,few,TRBV5-4,TRBJ2-7
ASSVEGGKVYEQF,NA,TRBV9,TRBJ2-1
ASSFRSFDRQSRGEQY,NA,TRBV5-1,TRBJ2-7
ASSFYGTTQETQY,NA,TRBV27,TRBJ2-5
ASSQDNNLGITDTQY,once,TRBV4-1,TRBJ2-3
ASSRLAGGRSYEQY,NA,TRBV27,TRBJ2-7
ASSGGTGDEKLF,NA,TRBV5-1,TRBJ1-4
ASSIMAGSGNTIY,NA,TRBV19,TRBJ1-3
AHSEQGFQPQH,NA,TRBV28,TRBJ1-5
ASSLWSSGPFSYEQY,NA,TRBV28,TRBJ2-7
ASSPDRNQETQY,NA,TRBV7-9,TRBJ2-5
ASSDDPGLASADTQY,NA,TRBV2,TRBJ2-3
SVDYEQLAGFIDTQY,NA,TRBV29-1,TRBJ2-3
ASSLDSTTNEKLF,NA,TRBV7-2,TRBJ1-4
ASSPISGQGVNSPLH,NA,TRBV5-1,TRBJ1-6
ASSQNPGRVHEQY,few,TRBV4-3,TRBJ2-7
ASSQSALAGGYNEQF,NA,TRBV4-2,TRBJ2-1
ASSPRLSGANVLT,NA,TRBV18,TRBJ2-6
AISTGRTQETQY,NA,TRBV10-3,TRBJ2-5
ASSDTSGRSFSYTGELF,NA,TRBV6-1,TRBJ2-2
ASILTSGSNEQF,NA,TRBV2,TRBJ2-1
ASSYSKQHEQY,NA,TRBV6-5,TRBJ2-7
ASSQRTGRNEQY,NA,TRBV28,TRBJ2-7
ASSLSDREGNEQY,few,TRBV5-8,TRBJ2-7
ASSSAGQRNTGELF,NA,TRBV28,TRBJ2-2
ASSLSSPLNEQF,NA,TRBV27,TRBJ2-1
ASSIEVNQPQH,NA,TRBV19,TRBJ1-5
ASSPLASTDTQY,NA,TRBV11-3,TRBJ2-3
ASNKQGVTYGYT,once,TRBV19,TRBJ1-2
ASSQVPSGRANEQF,NA,TRBV4-1,TRBJ2-1
ASSPLVGDEKLF,NA,TRBV5-1,TRBJ1-4
ASTPRRDATEAF,few,TRBV6-5,TRBJ1-1
ASSLVETGGSEQF,NA,TRBV5-6,TRBJ2-1
ASSKDRGSNSPLH,NA,TRBV7-6,TRBJ1-6
ASSMWTGGSGANVLT,NA,TRBV19,TRBJ2-6